A selection of T cell receptor beta chains follows, all from one sample in a study of shared clonotypes between healthy human individuals. Sequenced by immunoSEQ multiplex PCR; TCRdb stores in-frame clones only, minus some. The table lists some 1.5 million clones, roughly 97% of them singletons, with roughly 1.2% in the top ten. The sequenced sample was naive CD4+ T cells sorted from blood. The receptors were gathered from a man aged 30 to 45 in good health. The CDR3 runs from the conserved cysteine through the conserved F or W. The D gene is left open where the match is weak. Where a row states a size, it is once, few, many or the class of an expanded clone; other rows omit it.

v_call,j_call,clone_size,d_call,cdr3_nt,cdr3_aa
TRBV5-6,TRBJ2-2,NA,TRBD1,TGTGCCAGCAGCCCGACAGGGTTCGCGAACACCGGGGAGCTGTTTTTT,CASSPTGFANTGELFF
TRBV7-6,TRBJ2-3,NA,TRBD2,TGTGCCAGCCCCACTAGCGGAACCACAGATACGCAGTATTTT,CASPTSGTTDTQYF
TRBV7-2,TRBJ2-6,NA,NA,TGTGCCAGCAGGTGGACAGCTTCTGGGGCCAACGTCCTGACTTTC,CASRWTASGANVLTF
TRBV7-9,TRBJ1-4,NA,TRBD1,TGTGCCAGCAGATGGGACAGGGAGGGTGAAAAACTGTTTTTT,CASRWDREGEKLFF
TRBV11-2,TRBJ2-1,NA,TRBD2,TGTGCCAGCAGCTTGGGACTAGCGGGAAGGCTATTGAGCAATGAGCAGTTCTTC,CASSLGLAGRLLSNEQFF
TRBV5-1,TRBJ2-7,NA,NA,TGCGCCAGCAGCTTGGTTCAGGGGCATCCCTACGAGCAGTACTTC,CASSLVQGHPYEQYF
TRBV18,TRBJ2-2,NA,TRBD1,TGTGCCAGCTCACCTCTCGGACAGGGGGCGACCGGGGAGCTGTTTTTT,CASSPLGQGATGELFF
TRBV6-4,TRBJ2-3,NA,NA,TGTGCCAGCAGCGGGGACTGGGGAAACACAGATACGCAGTATTTT,CASSGDWGNTDTQYF
TRBV7-2,TRBJ2-1,NA,TRBD2,TGTGCCAGCAGCCAGGAAAGCGGGAGGGTTTACAATGAGCAGTTCTTC,CASSQESGRVYNEQFF
TRBV5-6,TRBJ2-3,NA,TRBD1,TGTGCCAGCAGCCATGCGACAGGGAGCACAGATACGCAGTATTTT,CASSHATGSTDTQYF
TRBV9,TRBJ2-5,NA,NA,TGTGCCAGCAGCGTAGGGGATAGCGGACCAGGGGAGACCCAGTACTTC,CASSVGDSGPGETQYF
TRBV27,TRBJ2-7,once,TRBD1,TGTGCCAGCAGTCCCCGGGACAGGCGGTACGAGCAGTACTTC,CASSPRDRRYEQYF
TRBV18,TRBJ2-2,NA,NA,TGTGCCAGCTCACCAAGGGAAACCGGGGAGCTGTTTTTT,CASSPRETGELFF
TRBV18,TRBJ2-7,NA,TRBD1,TGTGCCAGCTCACCGGGGACAGGTCCATTGAGGAGGGAGCAGTACTTC,CASSPGTGPLRREQYF
TRBV9,TRBJ2-3,NA,NA,TGTGCCAGCAGCCCCTTCGACTATAACACAGATACGCAGTATTTT,CASSPFDYNTDTQYF
TRBV7-2,TRBJ2-7,NA,TRBD2,TGTGCCAGCAGCTCGGGACTAGCGGGGATCTCCTACGAGCAGTACTTC,CASSSGLAGISYEQYF
TRBV30,TRBJ2-7,NA,TRBD2,TGTGCCTGGAGTGACGGGACTAGCGGGAGGTCCGGGTACTTC,CAWSDGTSGRSGYF
TRBV28,TRBJ1-1,few,NA,TGTGCCAGCAGCCTACCGAGCACTGAAGCTTTCTTT,CASSLPSTEAFF
TRBV5-1,TRBJ2-2,NA,TRBD2,TGCGCCAGCAGTCAGGGACGAGCGGGAGTCCGGGACGGGGAGCTGTTTTTT,CASSQGRAGVRDGELFF
TRBV7-8,TRBJ2-3,NA,NA,TGTGCCAGCAGCCAGCGACAGGGCACAGATACGCAGTATTTT,CASSQRQGTDTQYF
TRBV28,TRBJ2-2,few,NA,TGTGCCAGCAGTTTATTCCTCCGCGGCGCCGGGGAGCTGTTTTTT,CASSLFLRGAGELFF
TRBV29-1,TRBJ1-2,NA,TRBD1,TGCAGCGTTGAAGAACAGGGGGCCATGTACAACACCTTC,CSVEEQGAMYNTF
TRBV28,TRBJ1-5,NA,NA,TGTGCCAGCAGTATCCGCCGACAGAGACAGCCCCAGCATTTT,CASSIRRQRQPQHF
TRBV5-1,TRBJ2-7,once,NA,TGCGCCAGCAGCGGCGAGCAGTACTTC,CASSGEQYF
TRBV5-1,TRBJ1-2,NA,TRBD1,TGCGCCAGCAGCTTTGGACAGGCTGAGCCTGGCTACACCTTC,CASSFGQAEPGYTF
TRBV6-6,TRBJ2-2,NA,TRBD1,TGTGCCAGTGACAGGGGCGCGAACACCGGGGAGCTGTTTTTT,CASDRGANTGELFF
TRBV5-1,TRBJ2-1,NA,NA,TGCGCCAGCAGCTACACTACTGGCTACAATGAGCAGTTCTTC,CASSYTTGYNEQFF
TRBV5-1,TRBJ2-1,NA,NA,TGCGCCAGCAGCCCGGGGCCCGATAATGAGCAGTTCTTC,CASSPGPDNEQFF
TRBV5-5,TRBJ2-2,NA,NA,TGTGCCAGCAGCTTGCGGCTAGCGACCGGGGAGCTGTTTTTT,CASSLRLATGELFF
TRBV7-9,TRBJ2-1,NA,NA,TGTGCCAGCAGCGGTCCAGGACTACCCTACAATGAGCAGTTCTTC,CASSGPGLPYNEQFF
TRBV27,TRBJ2-3,NA,NA,TGTGCCAGCAGTTTCGGGCAGGTTAGGGGCACAGATACGCAGTATTTT,CASSFGQVRGTDTQYF
TRBV11-2,TRBJ1-3,NA,NA,TGTGCCAGCAGCTTAGATGGGACTGGAAACACCATATATTTT,CASSLDGTGNTIYF
TRBV29-1,TRBJ2-5,NA,TRBD2,TGCAGCGTGGTAGGGACTAGCGGGACTCAAGAGACCCAGTACTTC,CSVVGTSGTQETQYF
TRBV4-1,TRBJ2-7,NA,TRBD2,TGTGCCAGCAGCGTAGACACAGCGGGAGGGCGACGCGAGCAGTACTTC,CASSVDTAGGRREQYF
TRBV10-2,TRBJ2-7,NA,NA,TGCGCCACTTCCTTAACGGCGGGATCCTACGAGCAGTACTTC,CATSLTAGSYEQYF
TRBV19,TRBJ1-1,NA,NA,TGTGCCAGTAGTATGTGGCGTATGGCGGGCACTGAAGCTTTCTTT,CASSMWRMAGTEAFF
TRBV6-6,TRBJ2-1,once,NA,TGTGCCAGCAGGTCCGACAGTTACAATGAGCAGTTCTTC,CASRSDSYNEQFF
TRBV7-7,TRBJ2-1,NA,TRBD2,TGTGCTAGCAGCTCGGATAGCGGGAGAGGCGAGCAGTTCTTC,CASSSDSGRGEQFF
TRBV7-2,TRBJ2-3,NA,TRBD1,TGTGCCAGCAGCTTTGACAGGGGTAGTACAGATACGCAGTATTTT,CASSFDRGSTDTQYF
TRBV5-8,TRBJ1-4,NA,TRBD1,TGTGCCAGCAGCTTGGTGTTTCCGGGGACAGGGATAAGCCTTAATGAAAAACTGTTTTTT,CASSLVFPGTGISLNEKLFF
TRBV6-5,TRBJ2-7,NA,NA,TGTGCCAGCAGTTACGGAGGGAACTCCTACGAGCAGTACTTC,CASSYGGNSYEQYF
TRBV7-6,TRBJ2-5,NA,NA,TGTGCCAGCAGCGGGCCCCTCAGGGAGACCCAGTACTTC,CASSGPLRETQYF